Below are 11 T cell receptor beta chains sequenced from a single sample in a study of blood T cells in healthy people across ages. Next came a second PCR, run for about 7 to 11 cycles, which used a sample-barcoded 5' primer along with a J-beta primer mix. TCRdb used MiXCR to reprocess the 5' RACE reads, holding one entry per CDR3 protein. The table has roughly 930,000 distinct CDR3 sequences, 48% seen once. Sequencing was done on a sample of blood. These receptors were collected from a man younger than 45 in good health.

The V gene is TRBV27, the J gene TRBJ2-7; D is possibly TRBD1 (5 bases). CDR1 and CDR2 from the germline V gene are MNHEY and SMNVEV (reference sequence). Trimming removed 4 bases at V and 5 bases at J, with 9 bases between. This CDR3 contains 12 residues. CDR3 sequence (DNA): TGTGCCAGCAGTTACGCAGGGAACGAGCAGTACTTC. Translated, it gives CASSYAGNEQYF.

In DNA, the CDR3 is TGTGCCAGCAGCCAAGATGCCGGGGGCGGTGAGACCCAGTACTTC. Translation gives CASSQDAGGGETQYF. The chain links TRBV3-1 to TRBJ2-7; D assignment may be TRBD1 or TRBD2 (6 bases each). The J call may be faulty, since TRBJ2-5 better matches the DNA end. Looked up from germline, CDR1 is LGHDT and CDR2 is YNNKEL (reference sequence). CDR3 length equals 15 residues.

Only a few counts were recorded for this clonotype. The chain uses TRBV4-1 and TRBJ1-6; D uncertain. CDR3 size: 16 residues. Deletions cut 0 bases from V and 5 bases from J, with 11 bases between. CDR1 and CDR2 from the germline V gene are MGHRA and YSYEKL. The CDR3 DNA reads TGCGCCAGCAGCCAAGATCCGGGGATCAATAATTCACCCCTCCACTTT. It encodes CASSQDPGINNSPLHF.

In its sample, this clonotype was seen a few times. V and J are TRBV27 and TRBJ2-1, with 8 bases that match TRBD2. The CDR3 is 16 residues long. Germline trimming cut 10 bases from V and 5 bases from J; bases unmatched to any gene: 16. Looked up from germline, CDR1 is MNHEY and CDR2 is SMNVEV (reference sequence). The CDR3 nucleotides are TGTGCCATCTCACAGTTACGGGAGGGTGAACACAATGAGCAGTTCTTC. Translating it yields CAISQLREGEHNEQFF.

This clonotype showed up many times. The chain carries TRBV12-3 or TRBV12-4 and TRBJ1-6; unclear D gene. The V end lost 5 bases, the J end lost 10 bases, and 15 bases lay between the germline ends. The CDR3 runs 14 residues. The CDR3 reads CASSPPSGKSPLHF. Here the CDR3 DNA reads TGTGCCAGCAGTCCCCCGTCGGGGAAATCACCCCTCCACTTT.

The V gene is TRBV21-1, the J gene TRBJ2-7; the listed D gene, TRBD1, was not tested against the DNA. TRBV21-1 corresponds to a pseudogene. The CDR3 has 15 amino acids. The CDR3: CASSNMGASSYEQYF. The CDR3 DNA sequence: TGTGCCAGCAGCAATATGGGGGCAAGCTCCTACGAGCAGTACTTC.

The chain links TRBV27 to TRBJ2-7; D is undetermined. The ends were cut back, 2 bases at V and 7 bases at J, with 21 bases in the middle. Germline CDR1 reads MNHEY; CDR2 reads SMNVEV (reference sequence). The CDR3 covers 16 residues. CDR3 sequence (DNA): TGTGCCAGCAGTTTACGCCGCGCCTTATTAAGCAATGAGCAGTACTTC. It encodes CASSLRRALLSNEQYF.

The CDR3 DNA reads as TGTGCCAGCAGCTTAGGACAGAGGCTTAGCAATCAGCCCCAGCATTTT. This translates into CASSLGQRLSNQPQHF. This chain joins TRBV13 and TRBJ1-5; no clear D. There are 16 residues in the CDR3. CDR1 and CDR2 from the germline V gene are PRHDT and FYEKMQ (reference sequence). Between the trimmed V and J ends, which lost 0 bases and 0 bases, there was a span of 9 bases.

CDR3 sequence: CASSGTGVVEEKLFF. The CDR3 DNA reads TGTGCCAGCAGTGGAACAGGGGTGGTCGAGGAAAAACTGTTTTTT. The V call is TRBV28, the J call TRBJ1-4; 7 nucleotides match TRBD1. The length of the CDR3 is 15 residues. Germline CDR1 is MDHEN and CDR2 is SYDVKM. V shed 5 bases and J 8 bases; nucleotides not matched to a gene: 11.

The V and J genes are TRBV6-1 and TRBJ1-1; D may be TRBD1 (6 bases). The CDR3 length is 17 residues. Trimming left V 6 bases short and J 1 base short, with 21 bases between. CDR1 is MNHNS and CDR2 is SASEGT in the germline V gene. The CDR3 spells CASSPFVWGLQNTEAFF. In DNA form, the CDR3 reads TGTGCCAGCAGCCCATTCGTATGGGGGCTTCAGAACACTGAAGCTTTCTTT.

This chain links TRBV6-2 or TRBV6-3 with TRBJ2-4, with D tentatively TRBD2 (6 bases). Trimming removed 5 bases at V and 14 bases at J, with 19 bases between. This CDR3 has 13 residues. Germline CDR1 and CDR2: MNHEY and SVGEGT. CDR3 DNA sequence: TGTGCCAGCAGTACCCTGAGGAGTGGGGGGAAGTACTTC. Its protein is CASSTLRSGGKYF.